The TCR beta chain under discussion was sequenced for a study of blood T cell repertoires in COVID-19. Background on the study: Donors in the United States, Italy and Spain gave samples during acute or convalescent COVID-19.

Sequencing used immunoSEQ multiplex PCR; TCRdb keeps in-frame clones, though not all of them. The sample lists over 200,000 clones, 88% occurring once. The CDR3 is made up of 16 amino acids. Germline V CDR1 and CDR2: SNHLY, FYNNEI. The V and J ends lost 5 bases and 2 bases, in that order; junction bases with no gene match: 7. This receptor was identified in a woman aged 55-70 years with acute or convalescent COVID-19. The sample comprised peripheral blood. The chain carries TRBV2 and TRBJ2-3; 10 bases line up with TRBD2. CDR3 residues: CASSQLAGGPTDTQYF. The CDR3 coding sequence is TGTGCCAGCAGTCAATTAGCGGGGGGCCCCACAGATACGCAGTATTTT.